The 5 T cell receptor beta chains below were found in one sample sequenced in a study of beta chain features in type 1 diabetes (dated by TCRdb to the late 2010s). The method was the immunoSEQ multiplex PCR assay. All of the isolated RNA was reverse transcribed with the High Capacity cDNA Reverse Transcription Kit, so expressed TCRB transcripts were sequenced. TCRdb provides this immuneACCESS table in a form limited to in-frame rearrangements. Some clones are lacking; in checked studies, under half of them reflect an unresolved V gene, and why the rest are absent is not known. The sample table holds approximately 150,000 clones, of which 8.5% to 12% were seen once. In total, the top ten clones hold 1% to 1.5% of the sample. Material for sequencing was naive CD4+ T cells from blood. The cell subset or site label on this specimen signifies: true naive CD4+ T cells. The receptors were gathered from a man younger than 35 in good health.

The table lists this clone with a few counts. Other DNA variants within this sample encode the same CDR3. This chain joins TRBV9 and TRBJ1-6, with unresolved D. This CDR3 contains 14 residues. V was clipped by 0 bases and J by 5 bases, with 6 bases between them. The V gene's germline CDR1 is SGDLS and CDR2 YYNGEE. The CDR3 coding sequence is TGTGCCAGCAGCGTAGGGCAGAATAATTCACCCCTCCACTTT. It specifies CASSVGQNNSPLHF.

The J gene is TRBJ1-3, the V gene TRBV6-1; no clear D gene. Germline CDR1 MNHNS, CDR2 SASEGT. V was cut by 11 bases and J by 3 bases, with 14 bases left in between. The CDR3 extends over 13 amino acids. CDR3 nucleotides: TGTGCCTCCAGGTTTTTAGGTGGAAACACCATATATTTT. It encodes CASRFLGGNTIYF.

The gene calls are TRBV5-1 and TRBJ2-3; 8 positions agree with TRBD2. This CDR3 has 16 amino acids. With V trimmed by 5 bases and J by 1 base, 9 bases remained unmatched. Germline V gene lookup returns CDR1 SGHRS and CDR2 YFSETQ. The CDR3: CASRPGGFQGTDTQYF. The DNA of the CDR3 is TGCGCCAGCAGGCCGGGGGGGTTCCAGGGCACAGATACGCAGTATTTT.

This clone appeared a few times. The chain employs TRBV30 and TRBJ1-6, with 10 bases identical to TRBD1. V lost 5 bases, J lost 4 bases, and 8 bases stayed unmatched. This CDR3 spans 16 amino acids. The V gene's germline CDR1 is GTSNPN and CDR2 SVGIG (reference sequence). The chain's CDR3 is CAWRDRGPAYNSPLHF. The DNA of the CDR3 is TGTGCCTGGCGGGACAGGGGTCCCGCGTATAATTCACCCCTCCACTTT. Supplemented by reference TRBV30 and TRBJ1-6, the full variable domain reads SQTIHQWPATLVQPVGSPLSLECTVEGTSNPNLYWYRQAAGRGLQLLFYSVGIGQISSEVPQNLSASRPQDRQFILSSKKLLLSDSGFYLCAWRDRGPAYNSPLHFGNGTRLTVT.

This clone was counted only a few times. The V gene is TRBV6-1, the J gene TRBJ1-6, with TRBD1 identical over 9 bases. The CDR3 has 13 amino acids. In germline, CDR1 is MNHNS, CDR2 SASEGT. J lost 7 bases, V lost 7 bases, and 2 bases had no gene match. In nucleotides, the CDR3 is TGTGCCAGCACGGGGACAGGGAATTCACCCCTCCACTTT. It translates to CASTGTGNSPLHF.